Below, 31 T cell receptor beta chains from the same sample are listed, as sequenced in a study of cytomegalovirus exposure and HLA in healthy donors. Primers included in the PCR were 60 Vbeta and 13 Jbeta primers. Measured with immunoSEQ multiplex PCR; TCRdb has only the in-frame clones, and not every one. Recorded here are 200,000 to 250,000 clones; the top ten clones represent roughly 0.98%. Sequenced material: PBMCs. The receptors stem from a woman under 40 in good health and CMV-seropositive.

The chain couples TRBV5-1 to TRBJ1-1, with TRBD1 matching over 11 bases. V dropped 3 bases and J dropped 7; count of bases not matched to a gene: 5. The V gene's germline CDR1 is SGHRS and CDR2 YFSETQ. This CDR3 spans 14 amino acids. As DNA, the CDR3 is TGCGCCAGCAGCTCCGGACAGGGGGCGGTTGAAGCTTTCTTT. Residues: CASSSGQGAVEAFF.

This rearrangement joins TRBV25-1 to TRBJ1-4; tentative D call: TRBD1 (5 bases). CDR1 and CDR2 from the germline V gene are MGHDK and SYGVNS. V was cut by 0 bases and J by 8 bases, with 22 bases left in between. The CDR3 spans 18 residues. CDR3 in amino acids: CASSEYKGGAGSREKLFF. Written as DNA, the CDR3 is TGTGCCAGCAGTGAATACAAAGGTGGGGCAGGGTCTAGGGAAAAACTGTTTTTT.

This chain connects TRBV18 to TRBJ1-1, with 8 bases that match TRBD1. Germline lookup yields CDR1 KGHSH and CDR2 LQKENI. Trimming cost V 6 bases and J 3 bases; bases outside gene matches: 3. The CDR3 loop spans 13 amino acids. CDR3 protein: CASSLDRDTEAFF. CDR3 sequence (DNA): TGTGCCAGCTCGTTGGACAGGGACACTGAAGCTTTCTTT.

V is TRBV7-2 and J is TRBJ1-3; D possibly corresponds to TRBD1 (5 bases). V was cut by 1 base and J by 2 bases, with 9 bases left in between. Germline CDR1 reads SGHTA; CDR2 reads FQGNSA. The CDR3 is 15 residues long. The CDR3 is CASSLDTGTGNTIYF. CDR3 nucleotides: TGTGCCAGCAGCTTAGATACAGGAACTGGAAACACCATATATTTT. The whole variable domain, remainder taken from reference TRBV7-2 and TRBJ1-3, is GAGVSQSPSNKVTEKGKDVELRCDPISGHTALYWYRQSLGQGLEFLIYFQGNSAPDKSGLPSDRFSAERTGGSVSTLTIQRTQQEDSAVYLCASSLDTGTGNTIYFGEGSWLTVV.

Regarding this clone: Different DNA sequences within this sample yield the same CDR3. For the CDR3, the DNA is TGTGCCAGCAGCTTGAACAGGGCCGAAGCTTTCTTT. Encoded protein: CASSLNRAEAFF. The chain carries TRBV7-2 and TRBJ1-1; D possibly corresponds to TRBD1 (6 bases). Germline V gene sequence: CDR1 SGHTA, CDR2 FQGNSA. This CDR3 region has 12 residues. The V end was cut by 3 bases, the J end by 8 bases, with 10 bases between. The variable domain in full, with the rest retrieved from reference TRBV7-2 and TRBJ1-1, is GAGVSQSPSNKVTEKGKDVELRCDPISGHTALYWYRQSLGQGLEFLIYFQGNSAPDKSGLPSDRFSAERTGGSVSTLTIQRTQQEDSAVYLCASSLNRAEAFFGQGTRLTVV.

About this clone: One end of the junction varies from germline; a read error may be responsible. This sequence joins TRBV9 and TRBJ2-7; TRBD1 might be the D (5 bases). The CDR3 covers 16 residues. Germline V CDR1 and CDR2: SGDLS, YYNGEE. The CDR3 sequence: CVSSVAVGEYLYEQYF. CDR3 in DNA: TGTGTCAGCAGCGTAGCTGTAGGGGAATACCTATACGAGCAGTACTTC.

The genes are TRBV4-1 and TRBJ1-5, with 8 bases fitting TRBD1. V gave up 1 base and J gave up 1 base; unmatched junction bases: 12. Germline CDR1 and CDR2: MGHRA and YSYEKL. This CDR3 contains 19 residues. CDR3 sequence: CASSQGWDRTLWSNQPQHF. The CDR3 DNA reads as TGCGCCAGCAGCCAAGGATGGGACAGGACACTTTGGAGCAATCAGCCCCAGCATTTT.

The chain recombines TRBV28 with TRBJ1-5; D is unclear. V lost 6 bases and J 2 bases, leaving 8 bases between the germline ends. There are 13 residues in the CDR3. Germline V CDR1 and CDR2: MDHEN, SYDVKM. CDR3 in amino acids: CASSPFRNQPQHF. The DNA of the CDR3 is TGTGCCAGCAGCCCTTTCCGCAATCAGCCCCAGCATTTT. The full variable domain, rest sourced from reference TRBV28 and TRBJ1-5, is DVKVTQSSRYLVKRTGEKVFLECVQDMDHENMFWYRQDPGLGLRLIYFSYDVKMKEKGDIPEGYSVSREKKERFSLILESASTNQTSMYLCASSPFRNQPQHFGDGTRLSIL.

This chain joins TRBV5-5 and TRBJ1-2; D is unclear. The V and J ends lost 1 base and 7 bases respectively, with 17 bases between them. Germline V lookup: CDR1 SGHKS, CDR2 YYEKEE (reference sequence). The CDR3 has 15 amino acids. CDR3 loop: CASSLTADYSGGYTF. The CDR3 DNA follows: TGTGCCAGCAGCTTGACGGCCGACTATTCGGGTGGCTACACCTTC.

The CDR3 protein is CASSPGLAGYNEQFF. The CDR3 region has the DNA TGTGCCAGCTCTCCGGGACTAGCGGGGTACAATGAGCAGTTCTTC. The chain has TRBV18 and TRBJ2-1; 13 bases fit TRBD2. There are 15 residues in the CDR3. CDR1 and CDR2 from the germline V gene are KGHSH and LQKENI. Trimming at V came to 6 bases and at J to 4 bases, leaving 3 bases not matched to a gene.

The chain employs TRBV19 and TRBJ1-2; TRBD1 might be the D (6 bases). The germline gives CDR1 LNHDA, CDR2 SQIVND (reference sequence). With 3 bases removed from V and 2 bases from J, the gap between germline ends came to 13 bases. CDR3 length equals 15 residues. CDR3 sequence: CASSITPDRNYGYTF. In DNA, the CDR3 is TGTGCCAGTAGTATTACTCCCGACAGGAACTATGGCTACACCTTC.

Remarks on this clone: In the same sample, other DNA sequences code for this CDR3. The chain uses TRBV18 and TRBJ2-5, with D possibly TRBD1 on 5 matching bases. CDR1 is KGHSH and CDR2 is LQKENI in the germline V gene. Trimming cost V 0 bases and J 4 bases, with 9 bases left between them. The CDR3 is 14 residues long. CDR3 in DNA: TGTGCCAGCTCACCACCGGGGCGTAGAGAGACCCAGTACTTC. It codes for CASSPPGRRETQYF.

The gene calls are TRBV11-2 and TRBJ2-4; D unresolved. The V end was cut by 0 bases, the J end by 5 bases, with 5 bases between. CDR1 is SGHAT and CDR2 is FQNNGV in the germline V gene. The CDR3 extends over 13 amino acids. The DNA for the CDR3 is TGTGCCAGCAGCTTAGAACCGGAAAACATTCAGTACTTC. Its protein product is CASSLEPENIQYF.

This chain joins TRBV9 and TRBJ1-3, with a weak D call TRBD1 (6 bases). Trimming shortened V by 4 bases and J by 3 bases, and 14 bases separated the two germline ends. Germline loops: CDR1 SGDLS, CDR2 YYNGEE. The CDR3 is made up of 15 amino acids. For the CDR3, the DNA is TGTGCCAGCAGCCTAGGGGGGGTTGGTGGAAACACCATATATTTT. This encodes CASSLGGVGGNTIYF.

This rearrangement joins TRBV20-1 to TRBJ1-2; no firm D call. The CDR3 is 11 residues long. CDR1 DFQATT and CDR2 SNEGSKA come from the germline V gene (reference sequence). V gave up 1 base and J gave up 3 bases, with 3 bases separating them. As DNA, the CDR3 is TGCAGTGCTAGAGCGGACTATGGCTACACCTTC. Translated, it gives CSARADYGYTF.

This sequence joins TRBV5-5 and TRBJ2-7; no clear D. The germline V gene has CDR1 SGHKS and CDR2 YYEKEE (reference sequence). The V gene lost 0 bases and the J gene lost 7 bases, with 11 bases spanning the gap. The CDR3 runs to 13 residues. The CDR3 coding sequence is TGTGCCAGCAGCTTGGTCCGCGGTGAGGAGCAGTACTTC. This gives the protein CASSLVRGEEQYF.

The gene calls are TRBV5-1 and TRBJ2-7, with 9 bases fitting TRBD1. In germline, CDR1 is SGHRS, CDR2 YFSETQ. V shed 2 bases, J shed 4 bases, and the junction held 7 bases outside the gene matches. This CDR3 is built from 15 residues. In DNA form, the CDR3 reads TGCGCCAGCAGCTTCAGACAGGGGGGAGGGTACGAGCAGTACTTC. Amino acid sequence: CASSFRQGGGYEQYF.

The V and J genes are TRBV2 and TRBJ1-5, with 9 bases identical to TRBD1. The CDR3 covers 14 residues. From germline, CDR1 is SNHLY and CDR2 FYNNEI. The V and J ends lost 4 bases and 4 bases, in that order; junction bases with no gene match: 2. CDR3 loop: CASSAGTGNQPQHF. CDR3 DNA: TGTGCCAGCAGTGCCGGGACAGGGAATCAGCCCCAGCATTTT.

The J gene is TRBJ1-1, the V gene TRBV2; tentatively, D is TRBD1 (6 bases). CDR3 length: 15 amino acids. Germline CDR1 is SNHLY and CDR2 is FYNNEI. Between the trimmed V and J ends, which lost 2 bases and 2 bases, there was a span of 12 bases. DNA for the CDR3: TGTGCCAGCAGTGAATGGGGGCAGCAAAACACTGAAGCTTTCTTT. This gives the protein CASSEWGQQNTEAFF.

This chain uses TRBV21-1 with TRBJ2-1; the table's D call, TRBD2, was not checked against the DNA. TRBV21-1 has pseudogene status. The CDR3 is 13 residues long. CDR3 bases: TGTGCCAGCAACGGTCTGGTCCGCAATGAGCAGTTCTTC. This sequence encodes CASNGLVRNEQFF.

Points on this clone: At one end the junction does not follow the germline gene, possibly because of a read error. V gene TRBV27 combines with J gene TRBJ2-2, with 7 bases lining up with TRBD2. Germline V gene sequence: CDR1 MNHEY, CDR2 SMNVEV (reference sequence). This CDR3 contains 15 residues. CDR3 sequence (DNA): TGTGCCAGCAGTTTAGAGCGGGACGGACCCGGGGGGCTGTTTTTT. The encoded protein is CASSLERDGPGGLFF.

This chain joins TRBV15 and TRBJ2-5; 7 bases align to TRBD2. J lost 5 bases, V lost 2 bases, and 5 bases had no gene match. CDR1 is LNHNV and CDR2 is YYDKDF in the germline V gene (reference sequence). The CDR3 totals 14 residues. In DNA form, the CDR3 reads TGTGCCACCAGCAGACTTCCCGGGGGGGAGACCCAGTACTTC. Residues: CATSRLPGGETQYF.

V is TRBV6-1 and J is TRBJ1-2, with TRBD1 matching 9 bases. Germline lookup yields CDR1 MNHNS and CDR2 SASEGT. Trimming at V came to 1 base and at J to 7 bases, leaving 7 bases not matched to a gene. CDR3 length: 15 amino acids. The CDR3 DNA is TGTGCCAGCAGTGAAGTGGGTACAGGGGGCCGTGGCTACACCTTC. This encodes CASSEVGTGGRGYTF.

This chain links TRBV6-5 with TRBJ1-2; D unclear. Trimming pared 6 bases from V and 0 bases from J, leaving 8 bases between. Germline V gives CDR1 MNHEY, CDR2 SVGAGI. The CDR3 extends over 13 amino acids. The CDR3 bases are TGTGCCAGCAGCCGTGACACTAACTATGGCTACACCTTC. Translation gives CASSRDTNYGYTF.

The chain links TRBV6-5 to TRBJ2-1; 7 bases map to TRBD2. With V trimmed by 7 bases and J by 0 bases, 6 bases remained unmatched. The CDR3 contains 15 residues. CDR1 and CDR2 from the germline V gene are MNHEY and SVGAGI. CDR3 DNA sequence: TGTGCCAGCACCGGGACTACCAGCTCCTACAATGAGCAGTTCTTC. Translating it yields CASTGTTSSYNEQFF.

Of note for this clone: The germline gene is not matched at one end of the junction; a read error may be the cause. Other DNA sequences in this sample translate to the same CDR3. The chain joins TRBV10-1 to TRBJ2-7; 10 bases line up with TRBD2. Germline CDR1 and CDR2: WNHNN and SYGVQD (reference sequence). The CDR3 is made up of 15 amino acids. The CDR3 region is CASMGPASGGYEQYF. The CDR3, as DNA: TGTGCCAGCATGGGTCCGGCTAGCGGGGGATACGAGCAGTACTTC.

The chain joins TRBV19 to TRBJ2-1; D is ambiguous. CDR1 is LNHDA, CDR2 SQIVND, per germline (reference sequence). CDR3 size: 15 residues. V was trimmed by 3 bases and J by 0 bases, leaving 9 bases between them. The CDR3 loop reads CASSMERSSYNEQFF. The CDR3 DNA reads as TGTGCCAGTAGTATGGAGAGAAGCTCCTACAATGAGCAGTTCTTC.

Here the CDR3 reads CASNQGTNANTGELFF. The DNA of the CDR3 is TGTGCCAGCAACCAGGGGACAAACGCGAACACCGGGGAGCTGTTTTTT. The rearrangement links TRBV28 to TRBJ2-2, with D tentatively TRBD1 (6 bases). Trimming removed 7 bases from V and 0 bases from J, with 15 bases in between. Germline V gives CDR1 MDHEN, CDR2 SYDVKM. This CDR3 has 16 amino acids.

The V call is TRBV5-1, the J call TRBJ2-3; D may be TRBD1 (5 bases). Trimming pared 4 bases from V and 4 bases from J, leaving 10 bases between. This CDR3 is built from 13 residues. Germline values: CDR1 SGHRS, CDR2 YFSETQ. CDR3 sequence reads: CASSEDSSDTQYF. The CDR3 nucleotides are TGCGCCAGCAGCGAAGACAGCTCAGATACGCAGTATTTT.

V gene TRBV2 combines with J gene TRBJ2-3, with 9 bases fitting TRBD2. Germline CDR1 is SNHLY and CDR2 is FYNNEI. V lost 7 bases and J lost 3; bases outside the gene matches: 11. This CDR3 spans 16 amino acids. In DNA, the CDR3 is TGTGCCAGCATCCCTATGGGCGGGGGGGGAACAGATACGCAGTATTTT. Amino acid sequence: CASIPMGGGGTDTQYF. The full variable domain, completed using reference TRBV2 and TRBJ2-3, is EPEVTQTPSHQVTQMGQEVILRCVPISNHLYFYWYRQILGQKVEFLVSFYNNEISEKSEIFDDQFSVERPDGSNFTLKIRSTKLEDSAMYFCASIPMGGGGTDTQYFGPGTRLTVL.

The chain is built from TRBV19 and TRBJ1-3; 8 bases are a match to TRBD1. V was pared by 5 bases and J by 0 bases, with 6 bases of the junction left unmatched. Germline CDR1 LNHDA, CDR2 SQIVND (reference sequence). CDR3 length: 16 amino acids. CDR3 amino acids: CASSGLTGDSGNTIYF. Written as DNA, the CDR3 is TGTGCCAGTAGTGGATTGACAGGGGACTCTGGAAACACCATATATTTT. Full variable domain (remainder filled in from reference TRBV19 and TRBJ1-3): DGGITQSPKYLFRKEGQNVTLSCEQNLNHDAMYWYRQDPGQGLRLIYYSQIVNDFQKGDIAEGYSVSREKKESFPLTVTSAQKNPTAFYLCASSGLTGDSGNTIYFGEGSWLTVV.